One T cell receptor (beta chain) is described in this entry. Its antigen is as yet unknown. With 60 Vbeta and 13 Jbeta primers, the PCR was carried out. Profiling relied on immunoSEQ multiplex PCR, and the TCRdb table lists in-frame clones only, not all of them. There are 150,000 or so clones in the sample; around 80% occur only once, and approximately 4.1% lies in the top ten. The data are from a study of cytomegalovirus exposure and HLA in healthy donors. Study-level information: Early on, a data release was issued that held 80 million to 90 million unique TCRs from HLA-typed donors.

Study results and limitations: Researchers reportedly found TCR beta sequences accurately predicted most subjects' HLA-A and HLA-B alleles. In an earlier analysis, most TCR beta V segments were productive about 87% or about 30% of the time. Follow-up analysis later connected one missense variant in DCLRE1C with trimming of TCR beta V- and J-genes.

This CDR3 region has 15 residues. V dropped 5 bases and J dropped 3 bases, with 17 bases sitting between them. Germline V gives CDR1 MDHEN, CDR2 SYDVKM. The source is a woman in her forties or fifties in good health and CMV-seropositive. The J gene is TRBJ2-7, the V gene TRBV28; D is ambiguous. The source material was PBMCs. The CDR3 nucleotides read TGTGCCAGCAGTCCGCGATTCAAAGCGTTCTACGAGCAGTACTTC. It codes for CASSPRFKAFYEQYF.